This T cell receptor (beta chain) was recovered during a study of a mutant IDH1 vaccine in newly diagnosed glioma (dated by TCRdb to 2020 to 2023). A note on the overall study: Vaccination began 4-6 weeks after radiotherapy alone, or alongside temozolomide cycles in the chemotherapy-containing groups. The 30 to 40 treated patients were 62.5% male and around 40% female, with a mean age of approximately 40 years. Longitudinal TCRB deep sequencing was done for some 26 treated patients, wherever samples were available for exploratory analyses. The week-35 safety follow-up took place at visit V12, and the week-47 end of study took place at visit V13. Peripheral blood was collected at six visits: V03 (baseline), V05, V07, V10, V12 and V13. Prior to enrollment, patients had been given standard therapy consisting of radiotherapy alone, temozolomide alone, or radiochemotherapy with temozolomide, with the combination given to most patients. Study-wide findings and limitations: According to the authors, sample limitations meant that analyses of patient blood samples could not be reproduced. Availability determined which PBMC samples were chosen for TCRB deep sequencing. Vaccine-induced immune responses across multiple MHC alleles were detected in approximately 93% of patients. Changes in the top peripheral T cell clonotypes picked up by TCRB sequencing did not appear to be linked to pseudoprogression.

Explained via the paper, the time point label denotes: week 47, end of study. A 20-mer mutant IDH1 peptide at 300 micrograms in Montanide made up each vaccine dose, which was injected subcutaneously together with topical imiquimod. Patients received eight vaccinations in weeks 1, 3, 5, 7, 11, 15, 19 and 23, corresponding to visits V03 through V10. The donors had newly diagnosed IDH1-mutant astrocytomas of WHO grade 3 or 4 that showed loss of nuclear ATRX. The samples were drawn from NOA16, a multicentre, single-arm, open-label phase I trial in Germany that tested a mutant IDH1 peptide vaccine in humans for the first time. Genomic DNA for TCRB sequencing was extracted from EDTA blood using the DNeasy Blood and Tissue Kit. This clone was recorded only once. Its recognized antigen is unknown. No per-base quality is available; no much larger clone lies one base away. CDR1 and CDR2 are drawn from the germline V gene (reference sequence): PRHDT, FYEKMQ. The CDR3 holds 16 amino acids from the cysteine to the phenylalanine. The only DNA kept is the CDR3, 48 bases in frame from the first base. Trimming accounts for 5 bases at V and 4 bases at J, while the number of junction bases matched to no gene is 12.

The method behind the library was the immunoSEQ multiplex PCR assay. Following the manufacturer's protocol, the hsTCRB Kit was used to amplify rearranged TCR beta chain sequences. Sequencing of TCRB libraries was carried out on an Illumina MiSeq. Processing in the source paper ran as follows. The kit vendor's proprietary platform handled demultiplexing, trimming and gene mapping. The table was pulled from immuneACCESS by TCRdb, which kept in-frame rearrangements only. Such tables lose some clones; where checked, under half of the loss comes from unresolved V genes, and the rest has no known cause. That table furnishes V, J and clone size, whereas the DNA furnished D and trimming. The sample has 50,000 to 65,000 clones on record, around three fifths of them singletons. The ten largest clones capture about 5% of the sample.

Recombination linked TRBV13 to TRBJ2-3; TRBD2 agrees with 7 junctional bases. Source: peripheral blood mononuclear cells (PBMCs), taken from a glioma patient whose treatment included an IDH1 peptide vaccine. The origin of this receptor is a man aged 35 to 55 with glioma. Some clones in this sample may be carry-over from other donors' samples. The CDR3 in this case is CASSPQLGGMPDTQYF. The base sequence is TGTGCCAGCAGCCCCCAGTTGGGGGGGATGCCAGATACGCAGTATTTT.